The 27 T cell receptor beta chains given below trace back to one sample, sequenced in a study of T cell responses to AZD1222 COVID-19 vaccine. The assay was immunoSEQ multiplex PCR, and TCRdb's table has in-frame clones only and misses some. In the table there are 100,000 or so clones, about nine tenths of which are singletons. This sample comprised peripheral blood, obtained on day 0 of AZD1222 vaccination. The receptors here all came from an adult in good health.

The chain combines TRBV5-1 with TRBJ1-1; D is possibly TRBD1 (6 bases). Looked up from germline, CDR1 is SGHRS and CDR2 is YFSETQ. This CDR3 is 15 amino acids long. V was cut by 6 bases and J by 13 bases, with 28 bases left in between. The CDR3 DNA reads as TGCGCCAGCACCCCCGCTTCGCGGGCAGGGGATCATGTTTTCTTT. It encodes CASTPASRAGDHVFF.

This chain connects TRBV5-5 to TRBJ2-7; D not resolved. The V end lost 3 bases, the J end lost 7 bases, and 11 bases lay between the germline ends. This CDR3 contains 12 residues. Looked up from germline, CDR1 is SGHKS and CDR2 is YYEKEE (reference sequence). This CDR3 is CASSSDLREQYF. CDR3 DNA sequence: TGTGCCAGCAGCTCGGATCTTCGGGAGCAGTACTTC.

The genes are TRBV3-1 (or the pseudogene TRBV3-2) and TRBJ1-4; TRBD1 aligns across 9 bases. CDR3 length: 15 amino acids. The junction had 4 bases not matched to a gene; V was cut back by 3 bases and J by 5 bases. In germline, CDR1 is LGHDT, CDR2 YNNKEL (reference sequence). The CDR3 sequence is CASSQDRGTNEKLFF. CDR3 in DNA: TGTGCCAGCAGCCAGGACAGGGGAACAAATGAAAAACTGTTTTTT.

The chain links TRBV5-4 to TRBJ1-2; maybe TRBD1 (5 bases). Trimming shortened V by 4 bases and J by 4 bases, and 11 bases separated the two germline ends. There are 13 residues in the CDR3. From germline, CDR1 is SGHNT and CDR2 YYREEE (reference sequence). The CDR3 spells CASSHPDSYGYTF. Here the CDR3 DNA reads TGTGCCAGCAGCCACCCCGACAGCTATGGCTACACCTTC.

The chain carries TRBV7-3 and TRBJ1-2; the D is unclear. The V gene lost 3 bases and the J gene lost 4 bases, with 9 bases spanning the gap. The germline CDR1 and CDR2 sequences are SGHTA and FQGTGA. The CDR3 has 13 amino acids. Written as DNA, the CDR3 is TGTGCCAGCAGCTTCGGCAGCGTCTATGGCTACACCTTC. Translated, it gives CASSFGSVYGYTF.

The gene calls are TRBV5-4 and TRBJ1-2; D is uncertain. Germline V gene sequence: CDR1 SGHNT, CDR2 YYREEE (reference sequence). V gave up 4 bases and J gave up 4 bases, with 23 bases separating them. This CDR3 comprises 17 residues. The CDR3 DNA reads TGTGCCAGCAGCGCCCAGATAGGGCCGCTCCCCTCCTATGGCTACACCTTC. Residues: CASSAQIGPLPSYGYTF.

This clone has just one count. V is TRBV7-6 and J is TRBJ1-4; D remains ambiguous. V dropped 1 base and J dropped 5 bases, with 11 bases sitting between them. Germline V gene lookup returns CDR1 SGHVS and CDR2 FNYEAQ. This CDR3 contains 15 residues. The CDR3 loop is CASSLDYPANEKLFF. The DNA of the CDR3 is TGTGCCAGCAGCTTAGATTATCCAGCAAATGAAAAACTGTTTTTT.

The chain employs TRBV2 and TRBJ1-6, with D unresolved. V was trimmed by 4 bases and J by 7 bases, leaving 14 bases between them. The CDR3 consists of 15 residues. In germline, CDR1 is SNHLY, CDR2 FYNNEI. CDR3 sequence reads: CASSAPAGGNSPLHF. The CDR3 DNA sequence: TGTGCCAGCAGTGCCCCCGCAGGAGGCAATTCACCCCTCCACTTT. Complete variable domain (other parts from reference TRBV2 and TRBJ1-6): EPEVTQTPSHQVTQMGQEVILRCVPISNHLYFYWYRQILGQKVEFLVSFYNNEISEKSEIFDDQFSVERPDGSNFTLKIRSTKLEDSAMYFCASSAPAGGNSPLHFGNGTRLTVT.

There are a few counts of this clone. J is TRBJ1-1 and V is TRBV27; D is possibly TRBD1 (5 bases). The CDR3 consists of 13 residues. CDR1 and CDR2 from the germline V gene are MNHEY and SMNVEV (reference sequence). The V gene lost 5 bases and the J gene lost 8 bases, with 15 bases spanning the gap. The CDR3 region is CASSRIRGDEAFF. The CDR3, as DNA: TGTGCCAGCAGTAGAATAAGGGGTGACGAAGCTTTCTTT.

The chain carries TRBV2 and TRBJ2-7; 8 bases match TRBD1. J lost 7 bases, V lost 8 bases, and 13 bases had no gene match. Germline V lookup: CDR1 SNHLY, CDR2 FYNNEI. This CDR3 has 14 amino acids. The CDR3 DNA is TGTGCCAGCGTGGGTGGGACAGGAGCTAGAGAGCAGTACTTC. Its protein is CASVGGTGAREQYF.

This clone occurred once. The gene calls are TRBV7-8 and TRBJ2-5; the D gene could be TRBD1 or TRBD2 (6 bases each). The germline V gene has CDR1 SGHVS and CDR2 FQNEAQ. There are 14 residues in the CDR3. The germline V and J ends were trimmed by 1 base and 7 bases, with 13 bases remaining between them. CDR3 in DNA: TGTGCCAGCAGCTTAGTAGGGGGGCTGGGGACCCAGTACTTC. Amino acids: CASSLVGGLGTQYF.

This clone was seen only once. This rearrangement joins TRBV7-9 to TRBJ1-4; D is possibly TRBD1 (5 bases). Trimming took off 5 bases at V and 8 bases at J, with 15 bases between the two ends. From germline, CDR1 is SEHNR and CDR2 FQNEAQ (reference sequence). The CDR3 extends over 14 amino acids. In DNA, the CDR3 is TGTGCCAGCAGCCCTGGGGGGGAGGAGGAAAAACTGTTTTTT. The encoded protein is CASSPGGEEEKLFF.

The genes are TRBV5-1 and TRBJ2-3, with a possible D match to TRBD2 (7 bases). The ends were cut back, 4 bases at V and 0 bases at J, with 12 bases in the middle. From germline, CDR1 is SGHRS and CDR2 YFSETQ. The CDR3 consists of 15 residues. The CDR3 nucleotides are TGCGCCAGCAGCCTCGCGGGGGCTAGCACAGATACGCAGTATTTT. This encodes CASSLAGASTDTQYF.

This chain connects TRBV5-1 to TRBJ1-2; 11 bases match TRBD1. The CDR3 has 15 residues. V lost 4 bases and J lost 5; bases outside the gene matches: 7. Germline CDR1 reads SGHRS; CDR2 reads YFSETQ. CDR3 bases: TGCGCCAGCAGCGGCCGGGGACAGGGGGAATATGGCTACACCTTC. This translates into CASSGRGQGEYGYTF.

The chain carries TRBV5-1 and TRBJ1-1, with unresolved D. Trimming removed 0 bases at V and 3 bases at J, with 6 bases between. Germline loops: CDR1 SGHRS, CDR2 YFSETQ. The CDR3 has 13 residues. The CDR3 protein is CASSLGTDTEAFF. The CDR3 region has the DNA TGCGCCAGCAGCTTGGGTACGGACACTGAAGCTTTCTTT.

The rearrangement uses TRBV2 and TRBJ1-1; D gene unclear. V lost 5 bases, J lost 1 base, and 11 bases lay in between. There are 14 residues in the CDR3. Germline V gives CDR1 SNHLY, CDR2 FYNNEI. This chain's CDR3 is CASSQLGRNTEAFF. The CDR3 region has the DNA TGTGCCAGCAGTCAATTAGGTAGGAACACTGAAGCTTTCTTT.

The chain joins TRBV27 to TRBJ2-7; TRBD1 might be the D (6 bases). The CDR3 loop spans 14 amino acids. CDR1 is MNHEY and CDR2 is SMNVEV in the germline V gene (reference sequence). Trimming took off 6 bases at V and 3 bases at J, with 15 bases between the two ends. The CDR3 DNA reads as TGTGCCAGCAGGCCGGCGGACAGTGACTACGAGCAGTACTTC. It encodes CASRPADSDYEQYF.

V gene TRBV28 combines with J gene TRBJ1-3; D call uncertain. CDR3 length: 16 amino acids. V lost 5 bases, J lost 2 bases, and 16 bases lay in between. Germline CDR1 reads MDHEN; CDR2 reads SYDVKM. DNA for the CDR3: TGTGCCAGCAGTCCCGCCGGCGCAGGTACTGGAAACACCATATATTTT. Protein sequence: CASSPAGAGTGNTIYF.

The chain links TRBV10-3 to TRBJ2-7; 10 nucleotides align to TRBD1. Germline CDR1 and CDR2: ENHRY and SYGVKD. This CDR3 spans 13 amino acids. The junction had 1 base not matched to a gene; V was cut back by 6 bases and J by 2 bases. The CDR3 sequence is CAIRGQGTYEQYF. CDR3 in DNA: TGTGCCATCAGGGGACAGGGGACCTACGAGCAGTACTTC.

This clone was detected only a few times. The rearrangement uses TRBV2 and TRBJ1-2; D is possibly TRBD1 (5 bases). CDR1 and CDR2 (germline): SNHLY, FYNNEI. V lost 4 bases to trimming and J lost 4 bases, with 10 bases between them. This CDR3 comprises 13 residues. The DNA of the CDR3 is TGTGCCAGCAGTGCACAGGTGGCCTATGGCTACACCTTC. Its translation: CASSAQVAYGYTF.

The chain employs TRBV11-2 and TRBJ2-7; TRBD2 agrees at 11 bases. The trim removed 5 bases at V and 5 bases at J, leaving 8 bases unmatched. The CDR3 totals 15 residues. In germline, CDR1 is SGHAT, CDR2 FQNNGV. The CDR3 nucleotides read TGTGCCAGCAGCCTCGTAGCGGGGGGGCACAACGAGCAGTACTTC. Encoded protein: CASSLVAGGHNEQYF.

This clone showed up just once. This chain uses TRBV5-1 with TRBJ1-5; D not resolved. V lost 1 base and J 2 bases, leaving 10 bases between the germline ends. CDR3 length equals 15 residues. CDR1 and CDR2 from the germline V gene are SGHRS and YFSETQ. The CDR3 DNA sequence: TGCGCCAGCAGCTTGTATGCTGGGGGCAATCAGCCCCAGCATTTT. Translating it yields CASSLYAGGNQPQHF.

The gene calls are TRBV9 and TRBJ1-1, with D unclear. Germline CDR1 SGDLS, CDR2 YYNGEE. V gave up 4 bases and J gave up 1 base, with 8 bases separating them. This CDR3 has 13 amino acids. The CDR3 nucleotides are TGTGCCAGCAGCCCCCCAGCGAACACTGAAGCTTTCTTT. Its protein is CASSPPANTEAFF. The full variable domain, rest sourced from reference TRBV9 and TRBJ1-1, is DSGVTQTPKHLITATGQRVTLRCSPRSGDLSVYWYQQSLDQGLQFLIQYYNGEERAKGNILERFSAQQFPDLHSELNLSSLELGDSALYFCASSPPANTEAFFGQGTRLTVV.

The gene calls are TRBV2 and TRBJ2-3; 7 nucleotides match TRBD2. Trimming removed 6 bases from V and 14 bases from J; junction bases left unmatched: 8. The CDR3 is made up of 11 amino acids. CDR1 SNHLY and CDR2 FYNNEI come from the germline V gene. CDR3 loop: CASSETSSVYF. DNA of the CDR3: TGTGCCAGCAGCGAGACTAGCTCAGTGTATTTT.

The chain has TRBV15 and TRBJ1-2; 9 bases align to TRBD1. Germline V gene data show CDR1 as LNHNV and CDR2 as YYDKDF (reference sequence). The CDR3 extends over 17 amino acids. Losses at the gene ends were 4 bases for V and 4 bases for J; bases not matched to a gene: 13. Here the CDR3 reads CATSTEGYRGRFYGYTF. The CDR3 DNA is TGTGCCACCAGCACAGAGGGTTACAGGGGGCGCTTCTATGGCTACACCTTC.

This chain links TRBV7-2 with TRBJ2-4, with TRBD1 matching over 9 bases. CDR1 is SGHTA and CDR2 is FQGNSA in the germline V gene. The CDR3 runs 15 residues. Trimming took 1 base from V and 8 from J; bases not matched to a gene: 6. DNA for the CDR3: TGTGCCAGCAGCTTAGTATCGGGACAGGGATACATTCAGTACTTC. Translated, it gives CASSLVSGQGYIQYF.

The V call is TRBV10-3, the J call TRBJ1-2; D ambiguous. Germline loops: CDR1 ENHRY, CDR2 SYGVKD. Trimming removed 2 bases at V and 2 bases at J, with 3 bases between. CDR3 length equals 12 residues. The CDR3 reads CAISEVNYGYTF. Written as DNA, the CDR3 is TGTGCCATCAGTGAGGTCAACTATGGCTACACCTTC.